This T cell receptor beta chain was sequenced for a study of technical replicates of blood from several donors (dated by TCRdb to 2017 to 2019). Inclusive of the bounding cysteine and phenylalanine, the CDR3 is 15 residues long. The read is trimmed to its CDR3 DNA, 45 bases read in frame from base 1. V lost 3 bases and J lost 8 bases, and the count of bases not matched to a germline gene is 4. CDR1 LNHDA and CDR2 SQIVND were looked up in the germline V gene (reference sequence). The library was prepared using the immunoSEQ multiplex PCR assay. The immuneACCESS repertoire file appears here via TCRdb, limited to in-frame rearrangements. These files lack a portion of the clones; in checked studies, under half of the deficit traces to unresolved V genes, and the cause of the others is not known. This sample has just under 60,000 clones in its table, and 91% of those were observed once. The top ten clonotypes cover approximately 3.9% of the sample.

For this clone: Its antigen is currently not known. No base qualities exist here, and no much larger clone lies one base off it.

Sequenced input: PBMCs. This sequence uses TRBV19 and TRBJ2-1; 13 of the junction bases match TRBD2. The TCR comes from a human donor in good health. Some clones in this sample may be carry-over from other donors' samples. The bases are TGTGCCAGTAGTATTAAGGGACTAGCGGGATATGAGCAGTTCTTC. Translated, this is CASSIKGLAGYEQFF.